Below are 10 T cell receptor beta chains sequenced from a single sample in a study of T-cell memory formation after mild COVID-19. From the 5' RACE reads, TCRdb called clonotypes with MiXCR, one entry per CDR3 protein. Of 40,000 to 60,000 distinct CDR3 sequences listed, around 7.2% were seen once; the top ten hold 1.4%. Source material: PBMCs or a T cell subset sorted from them (not recorded which). The receptors stem from a man aged 18 to 29 who had mild COVID-19 (a few samples of this study predate the infection). Cell type and time point are not known.

In its sample, this clonotype was seen many times. V usage is TRBV9 and J usage is TRBJ2-7, with D perhaps TRBD1 (5 bases). From germline, CDR1 is SGDLS and CDR2 YYNGEE. Trimming shortened V by 1 base and J by 2 bases, and 10 bases separated the two germline ends. This CDR3 region has 14 residues. The CDR3 here is CASSVQGVPYEQYF. The CDR3 coding sequence is TGTGCCAGCAGCGTACAGGGTGTTCCCTACGAGCAGTACTTC. Complete variable domain (other parts from reference TRBV9 and TRBJ2-7): DSGVTQTPKHLITATGQRVTLRCSPRSGDLSVYWYQQSLDQGLQFLIQYYNGEERAKGNILERFSAQQFPDLHSELNLSSLELGDSALYFCASSVQGVPYEQYFGPGTRLTVT.

CDR3 coding DNA: TGCGCCAGCAGCCCTAGCCCCGGGGACGGGTCCTACGAGCAGTACTTC. Its translation: CASSPSPGDGSYEQYF. V usage is TRBV4-3 and J usage is TRBJ2-7; either TRBD1 or TRBD2 may supply D (5 bases each). Between the trimmed V and J ends, which lost 4 bases and 1 base, there was a span of 17 bases. Germline V gives CDR1 LGHNA, CDR2 YSLEER. The CDR3 has 16 amino acids.

Note on this clonotype: Germline and junction disagree at one end, which may indicate a read error. The CDR3 protein is CASSPPQSRRYSDTKYF. CDR3 nucleotides: TGTGCCAGCAGTCCCCCCCAATCCAGACGGTATTCAGATACGAAGTATTTT. J is TRBJ2-3 and V is TRBV6-2 or TRBV6-3; D uncertain. Germline CDR1 is MNHEY and CDR2 is SVGEGT. This CDR3 contains 17 residues.

This clonotype came up many times. The chain has TRBV2 and TRBJ2-1, with 11 bases that match TRBD2. Trimming removed 6 bases from V and 5 bases from J; junction bases left unmatched: 3. CDR3 size: 14 residues. Germline values: CDR1 SNHLY, CDR2 FYNNEI. CDR3 DNA: TGTGCCAGCAGGAATAGCGGGGGGGACAATGAGCAGTTCTTC. It translates to CASRNSGGDNEQFF.

This clonotype was recorded at least ten times. The chain couples TRBV4-1 to TRBJ1-1; D unclear. CDR3 size: 14 residues. Germline assignment: CDR1 MGHRA and CDR2 YSYEKL. Trimming removed 4 bases from V and 0 bases from J, with 9 bases in between. In nucleotides, the CDR3 is TGCGCCAGCAGCCCTAGAGCTTTGAACACTGAAGCTTTCTTT. Translating gives CASSPRALNTEAFF.

This clonotype was counted at least ten times. The gene calls are TRBV19 and TRBJ2-6; possible D gene TRBD2, 6 bases. V shed 0 bases and J shed 0 bases, with 15 bases lying between them. The CDR3 consists of 19 residues. Looked up from germline, CDR1 is LNHDA and CDR2 is SQIVND (reference sequence). This chain's CDR3 is CASSIDLSAGSSGANVLTF. For the CDR3, the DNA is TGTGCCAGTAGTATAGATCTATCGGCGGGAAGCTCTGGGGCCAACGTCCTGACTTTC.

The V call is TRBV7-2, the J call TRBJ1-2; a weak D match, TRBD1 (5 bases). The CDR3 is made up of 13 amino acids. The germline gives CDR1 SGHTA, CDR2 FQGNSA. Trimming pared 3 bases from V and 2 bases from J, leaving 7 bases between. The CDR3 loop reads CASSFGGNYGYTF. The CDR3, as DNA: TGTGCCAGCAGCTTTGGGGGGAACTATGGCTACACCTTC.

The J gene is TRBJ2-5, the V gene TRBV12-3 or TRBV12-4; D assignment may be TRBD1 or TRBD2 (5 bases each). This CDR3 is built from 14 residues. Trimming took off 6 bases at V and 1 base at J, with 12 bases between the two ends. For the CDR3, the DNA is TGTGCCAGCAGGGGGACCTGGAGCCAAGAGACCCAGTACTTC. Translated: CASRGTWSQETQYF.

This clonotype has only a few counts. The chain carries TRBV3-1 and TRBJ2-5; no firm D call. Germline CDR1 and CDR2: LGHDT and YNNKEL (reference sequence). Trimming pared 4 bases from V and 8 bases from J, leaving 17 bases between. The CDR3 contains 14 residues. This chain's CDR3 is CASSLLHTKRTQYF. Here the CDR3 DNA reads TGTGCCAGCAGCCTACTACACACCAAGAGAACCCAGTACTTC.

Many counts were recorded for this clonotype. CDR3 residues: CASSLGRLNTEAFF. DNA for the CDR3: TGTGCCAGCAGCTTAGGACGGCTGAACACTGAAGCTTTCTTT. The chain links TRBV7-9 to TRBJ1-1; D remains unclear. V was trimmed by 1 base and J by 0 bases, leaving 6 bases between them. CDR1 is SEHNR and CDR2 is FQNEAQ in the germline V gene (reference sequence). The CDR3 length is 14 residues.